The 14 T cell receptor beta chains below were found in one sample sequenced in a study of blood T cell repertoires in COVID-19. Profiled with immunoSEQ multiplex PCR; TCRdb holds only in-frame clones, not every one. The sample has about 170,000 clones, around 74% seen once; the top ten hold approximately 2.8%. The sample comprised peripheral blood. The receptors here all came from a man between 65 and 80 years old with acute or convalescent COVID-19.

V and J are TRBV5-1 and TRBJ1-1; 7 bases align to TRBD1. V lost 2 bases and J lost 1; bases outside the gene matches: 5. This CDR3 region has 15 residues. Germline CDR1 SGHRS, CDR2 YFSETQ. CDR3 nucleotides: TGCGCCAGCAGCTTAATCGGGACAGCGAACACTGAAGCTTTCTTT. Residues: CASSLIGTANTEAFF.

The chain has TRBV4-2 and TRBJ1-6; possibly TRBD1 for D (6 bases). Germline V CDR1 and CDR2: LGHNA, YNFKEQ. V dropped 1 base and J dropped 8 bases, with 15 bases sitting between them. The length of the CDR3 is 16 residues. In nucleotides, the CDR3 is TGTGCCAGCAGCCAAGGGGTGGATGAGGGGGATTCACCCCTCCACTTT. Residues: CASSQGVDEGDSPLHF.

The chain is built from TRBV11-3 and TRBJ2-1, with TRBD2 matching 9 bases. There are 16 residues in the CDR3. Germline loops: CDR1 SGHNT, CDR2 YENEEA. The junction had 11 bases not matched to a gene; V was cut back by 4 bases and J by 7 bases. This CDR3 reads CASSSDGLAGNNEQFF. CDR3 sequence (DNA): TGTGCCAGCAGCTCCGATGGTCTAGCGGGAAATAATGAGCAGTTCTTC.

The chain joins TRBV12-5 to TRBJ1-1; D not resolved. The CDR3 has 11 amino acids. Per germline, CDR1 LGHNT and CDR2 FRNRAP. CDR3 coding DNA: TGTGCAGCCGATGGCGGCGCCCCAGCTTTCTTT. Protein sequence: CAADGGAPAFF.

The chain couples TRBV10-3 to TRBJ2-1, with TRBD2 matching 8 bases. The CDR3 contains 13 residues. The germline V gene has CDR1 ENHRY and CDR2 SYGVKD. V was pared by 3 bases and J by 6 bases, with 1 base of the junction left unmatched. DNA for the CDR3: TGTGCCATCAGTGAAAGCGGGAGCAATGAGCAGTTCTTC. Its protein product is CAISESGSNEQFF.

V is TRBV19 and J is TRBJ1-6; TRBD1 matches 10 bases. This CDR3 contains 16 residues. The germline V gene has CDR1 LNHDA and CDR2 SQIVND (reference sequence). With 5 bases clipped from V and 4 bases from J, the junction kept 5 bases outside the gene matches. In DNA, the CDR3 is TGTGCCAGTAGTGCACGGACAGGGGGGTATAATTCACCCCTCCACTTT. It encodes CASSARTGGYNSPLHF.

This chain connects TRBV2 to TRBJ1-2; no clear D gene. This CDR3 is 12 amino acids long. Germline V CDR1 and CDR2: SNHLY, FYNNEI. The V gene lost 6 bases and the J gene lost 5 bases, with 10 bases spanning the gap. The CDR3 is CASRSDGYGYTF. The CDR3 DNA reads TGTGCCAGCAGATCCGACGGGTATGGCTACACCTTC.

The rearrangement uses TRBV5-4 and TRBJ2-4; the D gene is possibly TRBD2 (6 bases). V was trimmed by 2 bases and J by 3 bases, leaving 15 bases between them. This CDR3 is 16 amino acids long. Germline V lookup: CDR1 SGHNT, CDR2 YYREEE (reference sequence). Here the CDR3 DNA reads TGTGCCAGCAGCTTACATGCGGGGTCAGACAAAAACATTCAGTACTTC. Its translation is CASSLHAGSDKNIQYF.

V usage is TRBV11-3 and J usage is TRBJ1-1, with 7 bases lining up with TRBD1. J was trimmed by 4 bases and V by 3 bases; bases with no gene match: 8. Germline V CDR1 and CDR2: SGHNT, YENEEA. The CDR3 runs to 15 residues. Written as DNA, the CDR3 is TGTGCCAGCAGCTTGAGGCAGGGGGTAGGCACTGAAGCTTTCTTT. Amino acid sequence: CASSLRQGVGTEAFF.

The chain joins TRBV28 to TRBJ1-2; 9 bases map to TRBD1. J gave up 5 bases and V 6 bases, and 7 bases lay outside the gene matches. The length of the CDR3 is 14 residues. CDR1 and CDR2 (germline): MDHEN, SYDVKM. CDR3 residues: CASSTGGAGYGYTF. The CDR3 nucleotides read TGTGCCAGCAGCACAGGGGGCGCGGGGTATGGCTACACCTTC.

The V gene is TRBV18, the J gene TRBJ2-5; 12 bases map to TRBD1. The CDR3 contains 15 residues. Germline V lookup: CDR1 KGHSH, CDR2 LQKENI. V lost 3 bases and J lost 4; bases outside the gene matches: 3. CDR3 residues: CASSPGQGAGETQYF. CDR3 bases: TGTGCCAGCTCACCGGGACAGGGGGCGGGAGAGACCCAGTACTTC.

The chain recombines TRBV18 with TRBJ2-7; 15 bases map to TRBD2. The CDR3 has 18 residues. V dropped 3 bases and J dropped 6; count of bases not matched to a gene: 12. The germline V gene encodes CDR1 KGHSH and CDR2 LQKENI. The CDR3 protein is CASSPPGLAGGGRFEQYF. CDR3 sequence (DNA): TGTGCCAGCTCACCCCCGGGACTAGCGGGGGGCGGGAGGTTCGAGCAGTACTTC.

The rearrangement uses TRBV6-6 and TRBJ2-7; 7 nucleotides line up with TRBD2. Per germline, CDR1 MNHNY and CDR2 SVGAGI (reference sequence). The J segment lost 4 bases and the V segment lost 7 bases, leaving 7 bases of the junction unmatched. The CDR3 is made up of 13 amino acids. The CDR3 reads CASIAAGAYEQYF. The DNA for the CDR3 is TGTGCCAGCATTGCGGCGGGAGCATACGAGCAGTACTTC.

The CDR3 region has the DNA TGTGCCAGCAGCTGGGACAGGGTGCTTGGGGAGACCCAGTACTTC. Translated, it gives CASSWDRVLGETQYF. This sequence joins TRBV5-4 and TRBJ2-5; 9 positions agree with TRBD1. Germline lookup yields CDR1 SGHNT and CDR2 YYREEE (reference sequence). This CDR3 has 15 amino acids. J gave up 5 bases and V 3 bases, and 8 bases lay outside the gene matches.